This T cell receptor beta chain comes out of a study of T cells after yellow fever vaccination. At least ten counts were recorded for this clonotype. Antigen specificity is unknown. Study observations and caveats: Shared CD4/CD8 clonotypes were a small share, likely from convergent recombination.

One entry per CDR3 protein results from TCRdb running MiXCR on the 5' RACE reads. There are over 120,000 distinct CDR3 sequences in the sample; more than 6.5% occur only once, and approximately 0.67% lies in the top ten. The sequenced sample was CD4+ T cells sorted from PBMCs, obtained 10 days after the yellow fever booster vaccination. The receptor comes from a man aged 30 to 39 who received the YFV17D yellow fever vaccine.

CDR3 amino acids: CASSLGRQPQHF. The CDR3 coding sequence is TGTGCCAGCAGCTTGGGAAGGCAGCCCCAGCATTTT. The chain employs TRBV5-5 and TRBJ1-5; D is undetermined. V lost 0 bases and J lost 7, with 5 bases in between. Germline CDR1 is SGHKS and CDR2 is YYEKEE (reference sequence). The CDR3 is made up of 12 amino acids.